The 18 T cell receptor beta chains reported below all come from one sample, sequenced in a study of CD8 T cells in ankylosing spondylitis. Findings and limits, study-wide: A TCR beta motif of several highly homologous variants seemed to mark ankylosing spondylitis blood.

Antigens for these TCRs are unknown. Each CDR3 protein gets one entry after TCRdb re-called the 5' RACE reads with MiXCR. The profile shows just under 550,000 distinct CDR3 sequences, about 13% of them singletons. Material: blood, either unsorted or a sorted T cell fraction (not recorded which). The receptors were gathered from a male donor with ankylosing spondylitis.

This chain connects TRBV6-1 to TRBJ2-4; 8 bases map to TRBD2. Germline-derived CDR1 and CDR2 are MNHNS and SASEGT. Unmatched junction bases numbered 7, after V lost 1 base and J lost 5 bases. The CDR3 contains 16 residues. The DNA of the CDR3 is TGTGCCAGCAGTGAAGAAGAGGTCGGGGGGGAAAACATTCAGTACTTC. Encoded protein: CASSEEEVGGENIQYF.

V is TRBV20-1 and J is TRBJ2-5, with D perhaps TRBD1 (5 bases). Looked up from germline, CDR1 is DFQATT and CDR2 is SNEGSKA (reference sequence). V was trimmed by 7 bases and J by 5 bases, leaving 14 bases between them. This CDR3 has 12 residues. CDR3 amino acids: CSVVGPTETQYF. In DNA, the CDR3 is TGCAGTGTCGTGGGGCCTACGGAGACCCAGTACTTC.

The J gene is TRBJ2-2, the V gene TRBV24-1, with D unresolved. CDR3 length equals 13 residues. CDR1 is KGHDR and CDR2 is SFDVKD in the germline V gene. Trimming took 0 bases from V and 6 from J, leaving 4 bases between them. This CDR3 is CATSDLGAGELFF. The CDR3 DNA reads TGTGCCACCAGTGATTTGGGGGCCGGGGAGCTGTTTTTT.

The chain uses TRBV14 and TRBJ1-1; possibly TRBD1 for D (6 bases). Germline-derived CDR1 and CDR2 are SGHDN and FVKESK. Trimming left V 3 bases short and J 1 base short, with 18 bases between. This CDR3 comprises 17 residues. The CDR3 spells CASSHRRTASPNTEAFF. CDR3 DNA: TGTGCCAGCAGCCACCGCCGGACAGCCAGTCCGAACACTGAAGCTTTCTTT.

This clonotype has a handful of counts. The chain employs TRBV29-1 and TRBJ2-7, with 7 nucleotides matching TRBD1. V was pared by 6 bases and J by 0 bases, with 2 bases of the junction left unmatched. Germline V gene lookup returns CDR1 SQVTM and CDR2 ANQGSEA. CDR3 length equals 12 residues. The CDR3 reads CSVGQISYEQYF. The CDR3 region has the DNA TGCAGCGTGGGACAGATCTCCTACGAGCAGTACTTC.

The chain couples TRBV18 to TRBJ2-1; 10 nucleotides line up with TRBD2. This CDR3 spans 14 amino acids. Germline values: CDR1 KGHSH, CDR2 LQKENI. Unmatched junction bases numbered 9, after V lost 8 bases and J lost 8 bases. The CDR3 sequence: CASVSSGSRDEQFF. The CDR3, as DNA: TGTGCCAGCGTTTCTAGCGGGAGTAGAGATGAGCAGTTCTTC.

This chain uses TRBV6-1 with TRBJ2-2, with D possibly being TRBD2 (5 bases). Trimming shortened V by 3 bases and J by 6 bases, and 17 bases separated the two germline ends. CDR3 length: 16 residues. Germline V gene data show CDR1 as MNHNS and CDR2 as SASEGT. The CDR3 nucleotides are TGTGCCAGCAGTGAGTCCCGGGCCGAGGGCCCCGGGGAGCTGTTTTTT. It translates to CASSESRAEGPGELFF.

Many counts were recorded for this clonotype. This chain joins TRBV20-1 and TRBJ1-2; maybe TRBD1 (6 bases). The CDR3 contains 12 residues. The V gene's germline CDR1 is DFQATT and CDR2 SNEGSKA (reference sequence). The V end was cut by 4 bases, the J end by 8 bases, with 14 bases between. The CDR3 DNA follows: TGCAGTGCTAATACAGGGTCTCGGGGCTACACCTTC. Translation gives CSANTGSRGYTF.

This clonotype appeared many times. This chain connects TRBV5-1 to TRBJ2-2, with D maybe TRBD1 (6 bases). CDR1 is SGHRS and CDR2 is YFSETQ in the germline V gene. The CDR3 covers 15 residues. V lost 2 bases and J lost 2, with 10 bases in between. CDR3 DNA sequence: TGCGCCAGCAGCTTAGTGGACAGCAACACCGGGGAGCTGTTTTTT. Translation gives CASSLVDSNTGELFF. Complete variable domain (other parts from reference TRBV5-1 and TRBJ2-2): KAGVTQTPRYLIKTRGQQVTLSCSPISGHRSVSWYQQTPGQGLQFLFEYFSETQRNKGNFPGRFSGRQFSNSRSEMNVSTLELGDSALYLCASSLVDSNTGELFFGEGSRLTVL.

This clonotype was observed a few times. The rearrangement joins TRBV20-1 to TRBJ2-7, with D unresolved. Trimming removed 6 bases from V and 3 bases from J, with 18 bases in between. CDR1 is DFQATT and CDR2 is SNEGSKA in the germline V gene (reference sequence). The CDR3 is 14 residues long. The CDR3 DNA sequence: TGCAGTGCACCGCCAGAGTGGGAAAGCTACGAGCAGTACTTC. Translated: CSAPPEWESYEQYF.

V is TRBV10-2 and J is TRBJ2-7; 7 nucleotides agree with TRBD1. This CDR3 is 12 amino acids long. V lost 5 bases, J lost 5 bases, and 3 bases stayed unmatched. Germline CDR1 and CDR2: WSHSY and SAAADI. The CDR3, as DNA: TGCGCCAGCAGTCACAGGGGCGACGAGCAGTACTTC. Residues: CASSHRGDEQYF.

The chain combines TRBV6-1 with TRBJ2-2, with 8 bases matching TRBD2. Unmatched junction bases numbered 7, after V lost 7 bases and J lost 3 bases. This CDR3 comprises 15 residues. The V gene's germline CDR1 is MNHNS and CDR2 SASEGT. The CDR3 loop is CASTYGRDYTGELFF. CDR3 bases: TGTGCCAGCACCTACGGGAGGGACTACACCGGGGAGCTGTTTTTT.

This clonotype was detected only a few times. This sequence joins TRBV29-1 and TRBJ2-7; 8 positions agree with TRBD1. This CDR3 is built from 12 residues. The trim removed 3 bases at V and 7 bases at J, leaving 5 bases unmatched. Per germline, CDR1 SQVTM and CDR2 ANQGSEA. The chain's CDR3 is CSVDNRGWEQYF. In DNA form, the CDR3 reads TGCAGCGTTGATAACAGGGGGTGGGAGCAGTACTTC.

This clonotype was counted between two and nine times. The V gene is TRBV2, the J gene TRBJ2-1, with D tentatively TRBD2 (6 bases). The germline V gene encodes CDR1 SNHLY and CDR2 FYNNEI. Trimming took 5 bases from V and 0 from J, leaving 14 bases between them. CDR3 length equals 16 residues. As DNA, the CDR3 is TGTGCCAGCAGTTTCCCTAGCGCCTCCTCCTACAATGAGCAGTTCTTC. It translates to CASSFPSASSYNEQFF.

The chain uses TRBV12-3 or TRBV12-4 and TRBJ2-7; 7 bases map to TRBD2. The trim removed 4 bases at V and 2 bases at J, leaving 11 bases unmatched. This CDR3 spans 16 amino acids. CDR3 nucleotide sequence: TGTGCCAGCAGTTCACCGGGACTACCAGATACCTACGAGCAGTACGTC. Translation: CASSSPGLPDTYEQYV.

The CDR3 region is CSAVTGARLGEQYF. As DNA, the CDR3 is TGCAGTGCTGTGACAGGGGCGCGATTGGGGGAGCAGTACTTC. The chain links TRBV20-1 to TRBJ2-7, with 8 bases lining up with TRBD1. V shed 5 bases, J shed 7 bases, and the junction held 13 bases outside the gene matches. The length of the CDR3 is 14 residues. CDR1 is DFQATT and CDR2 is SNEGSKA in the germline V gene (reference sequence).

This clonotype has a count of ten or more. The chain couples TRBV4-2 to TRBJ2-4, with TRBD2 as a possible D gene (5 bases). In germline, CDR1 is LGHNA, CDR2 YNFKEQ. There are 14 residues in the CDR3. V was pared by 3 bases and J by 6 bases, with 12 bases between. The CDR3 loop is CASSQDGRGNIQYF. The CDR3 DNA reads TGTGCCAGCAGCCAGGACGGACGGGGAAACATTCAGTACTTC.

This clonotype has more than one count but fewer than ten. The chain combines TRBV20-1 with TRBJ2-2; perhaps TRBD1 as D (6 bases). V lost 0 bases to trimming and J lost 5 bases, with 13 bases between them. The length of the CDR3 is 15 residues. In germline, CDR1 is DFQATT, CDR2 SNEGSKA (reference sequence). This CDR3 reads CSARDRRGGTGELFF. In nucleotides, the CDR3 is TGCAGTGCTAGAGATCGCAGGGGTGGGACCGGGGAGCTGTTTTTT.